The 16 T cell receptor beta chains presented below share a single source sample, sequenced in a study of beta chain features in type 1 diabetes. The sequenced template was cDNA made from the entire isolated RNA. The repertoire was sequenced with immunoSEQ multiplex PCR; TCRdb's copy has only in-frame clones and lacks some. The sample includes more than 150,000 clones, around 10% of them seen just once. Sequencing input: central memory CD4+ T cells from blood. Source of these receptors: a man younger than 35 in good health.

This rearrangement joins TRBV6-5 to TRBJ1-2, with D perhaps TRBD1 (5 bases). Trimming took off 10 bases at V and 4 bases at J, with 19 bases between the two ends. This CDR3 is 14 amino acids long. Germline values: CDR1 MNHEY, CDR2 SVGAGI. CDR3: CATIDRYAGYGYTF. As DNA, the CDR3 is TGTGCCACAATTGACAGATATGCGGGCTATGGCTACACCTTC.

This clone was detected only a few times. The rearrangement links TRBV5-4 to TRBJ2-4; 9 bases are a match to TRBD1. Germline CDR1 SGHNT, CDR2 YYREEE (reference sequence). This CDR3 contains 15 residues. The V segment lost 5 bases and the J segment 0 bases; nucleotides outside the gene matches: 3. The CDR3 region is CASRQDRGAKNIQYF. CDR3 bases: TGTGCCAGCAGACAGGACAGGGGAGCCAAAAACATTCAGTACTTC.

The table lists this clone with a few counts. The rearrangement uses TRBV18 and TRBJ2-7, with 12 nucleotides matching TRBD2. The germline V gene has CDR1 KGHSH and CDR2 LQKENI. There are 17 residues in the CDR3. Trimming at V came to 1 base and at J to 3 bases, leaving 7 bases not matched to a gene. The CDR3 sequence: CASSPQRRTSGVYEQYF. The CDR3, as DNA: TGTGCCAGCTCACCACAAAGGAGGACTAGCGGGGTCTACGAGCAGTACTTC.

The genes are TRBV5-1 and TRBJ2-5; 13 bases agree with TRBD2. From germline, CDR1 is SGHRS and CDR2 YFSETQ. After removal of 2 bases from V and 3 bases from J, the junction contained 1 base not matched to a gene. This CDR3 has 15 residues. The CDR3 sequence is CASSFGTSGEETQYF. The CDR3 DNA reads TGCGCCAGCAGCTTCGGGACTAGCGGGGAAGAGACCCAGTACTTC.

The chain couples TRBV7-3 to TRBJ2-3; 7 bases align to TRBD2. V was clipped by 5 bases and J by 6 bases; unmatched bases: 14. This CDR3 comprises 16 residues. Per germline, CDR1 SGHTA and CDR2 FQGTGA. For the CDR3, the DNA is TGTGCCAGCAGCCCCCTGGGGCGGGGGTCAGGTGATACGCAGTATTTT. This codes for CASSPLGRGSGDTQYF.

In this sample, this clone turned up many times. V gene TRBV30 combines with J gene TRBJ2-2; possibly TRBD2 for D (6 bases). V was trimmed by 8 bases and J by 0 bases, leaving 13 bases between them. Looked up from germline, CDR1 is GTSNPN and CDR2 is SVGIG (reference sequence). The CDR3 length is 14 residues. CDR3 in amino acids: CASRGNSNTGELFF. DNA of the CDR3: TGTGCCAGTCGGGGGAATTCGAACACCGGGGAGCTGTTTTTT.

The chain couples TRBV19 to TRBJ2-1; a possible D gene is TRBD2 (6 bases). There are 14 residues in the CDR3. Germline V CDR1 and CDR2: LNHDA, SQIVND (reference sequence). V was pared by 3 bases and J by 3 bases, with 9 bases between. The CDR3 nucleotides read TGTGCCAGTAGTATGAGGGGACTCTACAATGAGCAGTTCTTC. Residues: CASSMRGLYNEQFF.

A few counts support this clone. V and J are TRBV4-1 and TRBJ2-7; perhaps TRBD2 as D (5 bases). Germline V lookup: CDR1 MGHRA, CDR2 YSYEKL. CDR3 length: 17 amino acids. With 0 bases removed from V and 3 bases from J, the gap between germline ends came to 18 bases. DNA for the CDR3: TGCGCCAGCAGCCAAGATCAACTCGACTACCTCTACTACGAGCAGTACTTC. Protein sequence: CASSQDQLDYLYYEQYF.

The chain is built from TRBV28 and TRBJ1-5, with D tentatively TRBD1 (6 bases). The CDR3 is 14 residues long. The V gene's germline CDR1 is MDHEN and CDR2 SYDVKM. V was shortened by 1 base and J by 11 bases, with 15 bases between the two germline ends. CDR3 loop: CASSLFSRPGAQHF. CDR3 DNA: TGTGCCAGCAGTTTATTCTCCAGGCCAGGGGCCCAGCATTTT.

The chain is built from TRBV7-2 and TRBJ2-4, with D unresolved. The CDR3 sequence is 14 residues long. V shed 5 bases and J shed 1 base, with 9 bases lying between them. CDR1 and CDR2 (germline): SGHTA, FQGNSA. CDR3 coding DNA: TGTGCCAGCAGCCCTGGCCTTGCCAAAAACATTCAGTACTTC. Translating it yields CASSPGLAKNIQYF.

Only a few counts were recorded for this clone. This chain joins TRBV7-9 and TRBJ2-3; no reliable D call. Trimming removed 4 bases from V and 6 bases from J, with 5 bases in between. CDR3 length equals 11 residues. CDR1 is SEHNR, CDR2 FQNEAQ, per germline (reference sequence). In nucleotides, the CDR3 is TGTGCCAGCAGCTCGCCGGATACGCAGTATTTT. This sequence encodes CASSSPDTQYF.

The chain has TRBV15 and TRBJ2-1, with TRBD1 as a possible D gene (5 bases). V was shortened by 1 base and J by 8 bases, with 9 bases between the two germline ends. This CDR3 region has 13 residues. CDR1 is LNHNV and CDR2 is YYDKDF in the germline V gene (reference sequence). CDR3 bases: TGTGCCACCAGCAGAGGCCAGGGTGATGAGCAGTTCTTC. It is translated as CATSRGQGDEQFF.

A few counts support this clone. Being one base from a much bigger clone, this may be a read error. V and J are TRBV20-1 and TRBJ1-2; 8 bases are shared with TRBD1. Germline V CDR1 and CDR2: DFQATT, SNEGSKA (reference sequence). The CDR3 has 11 amino acids. The CDR3 DNA is TGCAGGGCCAACAGGGGGGGCGGCTACACCTTC. Translation gives CRANRGGGYTF.

The rearrangement links TRBV30 to TRBJ1-1; possible D gene TRBD1, 5 bases. This CDR3 contains 14 residues. Trimming stripped 1 base from V and 0 bases from J, with 9 bases between. CDR1 and CDR2 (germline): GTSNPN, SVGIG (reference sequence). This CDR3 reads CAWSARVLNTEAFF. The CDR3 DNA follows: TGTGCCTGGAGTGCCAGGGTGCTGAACACTGAAGCTTTCTTT.

This clone was seen only a few times. The V gene is TRBV18, the J gene TRBJ2-7, with 8 bases identical to TRBD1. The length of the CDR3 is 15 residues. V was pared by 2 bases and J by 1 base, with 4 bases of the junction left unmatched. Germline V lookup: CDR1 KGHSH, CDR2 LQKENI. Here the CDR3 reads CASSPRQGKSYEQYF. The CDR3 DNA is TGTGCCAGCTCACCAAGACAGGGGAAATCCTACGAGCAGTACTTC.

The chain recombines TRBV7-2 with TRBJ2-7; TRBD1 agrees at 9 bases. Losses at the gene ends were 5 bases for V and 4 bases for J; bases not matched to a gene: 6. This CDR3 has 14 residues. Germline V gene lookup returns CDR1 SGHTA and CDR2 FQGNSA. CDR3 bases: TGTGCCAGCAGCACCGCCGGGACAGGGTACGAGCAGTACTTC. As protein: CASSTAGTGYEQYF.